This T cell receptor (beta chain) is from a study of blood T cell repertoires in COVID-19. In germline, CDR1 is SGHTA, CDR2 FQGTGA. The CDR3 extends over 15 amino acids. Trimming pared 5 bases from V and 13 bases from J, leaving 21 bases between. Measured with immunoSEQ multiplex PCR; TCRdb has only the in-frame clones, and not every one. The sample consists of hundreds of thousands of clones, roughly 87% of them appearing once. The clonotype originates from a woman aged 25 to 39 who had recovered from COVID-19. The sequenced sample was PBMCs or T cells enriched from blood (not recorded which). This chain joins TRBV7-3 and TRBJ1-6; D remains ambiguous. CDR3 sequence reads: CASSLGPVLVAPLHF. CDR3 bases: TGTGCCAGCAGCCTTGGTCCGGTACTCGTTGCGCCCCTCCACTTT.